This is a list of T cell receptor beta chains from one sample in a study of blood T cell repertoires in COVID-19. Generated by immunoSEQ multiplex PCR, the TCRdb table keeps only in-frame clones and is missing some. The sample includes about 53,000 clones, about nine tenths of them seen just once. Sequenced input: peripheral blood. Receptor source: a man older than 75 with acute or convalescent COVID-19. CDR3s include the opening cysteine and the closing phenylalanine or tryptophan. D genes are given only for firm matches. Rows may omit the clone size; those that give it use once, few, many or a size class.

TRBV12-5,TRBJ2-7,NA,TRBD2,TGTGCTAGTGGTTTAGCGGGGGCCCTCACGGGGGAGCAGTACTTC,CASGLAGALTGEQYF
TRBV2,TRBJ1-5,few,TRBD1,TGTGCCAGCAGCTCGACAGGGGGAAATCAGCCCCAGCATTTT,CASSSTGGNQPQHF
TRBV18,TRBJ1-2,NA,NA,TGTGCCAGCTCGTTCGCTGGACAGCGGGAAATTGGCTACACCTTC,CASSFAGQREIGYTF
TRBV11-3,TRBJ2-7,NA,NA,TGTGCCAGCAGCTACAAAACAGGTATCACCTACGAGCAGTACTTC,CASSYKTGITYEQYF
TRBV5-8,TRBJ2-6,NA,TRBD1,TGTGCCAGCAGCCCACGGACAGGGGCGGGCCCTGGGGCCAACGTCCTGACTTTC,CASSPRTGAGPGANVLTF
TRBV18,TRBJ2-1,NA,NA,TGTGCCAGCTCACCACAGCGGGCTGGGGATGAGCAGTTCTTC,CASSPQRAGDEQFF
TRBV13,TRBJ2-3,few,TRBD2,TGTGCCAGCAGCTTCACCGGGGGGAGCACAGATACGCAGTATTTT,CASSFTGGSTDTQYF
TRBV2,TRBJ2-1,NA,TRBD1,TGTGCCAGCAGCCGACAGGGGGCGCAGACTGAGCAGTTCTTC,CASSRQGAQTEQFF
TRBV29-1,TRBJ1-1,NA,NA,TGCAGCGTTGAAAGGGGATCAGGCACTGAAGCTTTCTTT,CSVERGSGTEAFF
TRBV12-3/TRBV12-4,TRBJ1-4,NA,NA,TGTGCCAGCAAGGGGTTTTCTAATGAAAAACTGTTTTTT,CASKGFSNEKLFF
TRBV2,TRBJ2-7,NA,NA,TGTGCCAGCAGTGACAGGGCCACCTACGAGCAGTACTTC,CASSDRATYEQYF
TRBV4-2,TRBJ1-1,NA,NA,TGTGCCAGCAGCCAAGAGGGACACACAAACACTGAAGCTTTCTTT,CASSQEGHTNTEAFF
TRBV2,TRBJ1-5,NA,NA,TGTGCCAGCAGTGCCCTTCAGGGTAGCAATCAGCCCCAGCATTTT,CASSALQGSNQPQHF
TRBV12-3/TRBV12-4,TRBJ2-5,NA,NA,TGTGCCAGCAACCCCCGGGAGTCCCAGACCCAGTACTTC,CASNPRESQTQYF
TRBV4-2,TRBJ1-2,NA,NA,TGTGCCAGCAGCCAAGAAGGGGGAAACTATGGCTACACCTTC,CASSQEGGNYGYTF
TRBV4-3,TRBJ2-7,once,NA,TGCGCCAGCAGCCAAGGCGGCAGCAACTACGAGCAGTACTTC,CASSQGGSNYEQYF
TRBV5-1,TRBJ2-3,few,NA,TGCGCCAGCAGCTTGGGAGCAGGACTGCTCACAGATACGCAGTATTTT,CASSLGAGLLTDTQYF
TRBV5-6,TRBJ1-6,NA,TRBD1,TGTGCCAGCAGCCGACAGGGGAGTGGGTATTCACCCCTCCACTTT,CASSRQGSGYSPLHF
TRBV9,TRBJ1-1,few,TRBD1,TGTGCCAGCAGCGTAGAAGGAGGGGGCTTATCTGAAGCTTTCTTT,CASSVEGGGLSEAFF
TRBV19,TRBJ2-7,NA,TRBD1,TGTGCCAGTAGTTTTCCCGGGACAGGGAGTGGCGAGCAGTACTTC,CASSFPGTGSGEQYF
TRBV6-5,TRBJ2-1,NA,TRBD2,TGTGCCAGCAAGGGGCCCTCGGGGGGGCATGAGCAGTTCTTC,CASKGPSGGHEQFF
TRBV4-3,TRBJ2-7,NA,NA,TGCGCCAGCAGCCAAGACAGGGTGAGCAACGAGCAGTACTTC,CASSQDRVSNEQYF
TRBV29-1,TRBJ2-7,NA,TRBD2,TGCAGCGTTGAAGATCGGGAGGGGGGGAGGTATACCTACGAGCAGTACTTC,CSVEDREGGRYTYEQYF
TRBV7-2,TRBJ2-5,once,TRBD2,TGTGCCAGCAGCTTAGCGGGGACTAGCGTTGGGACCCAGTACTTC,CASSLAGTSVGTQYF
TRBV5-4,TRBJ2-1,NA,NA,TGTGCCAGCAGCTTGGGGGGGGGCGCCCGTAACAATGAGCAGTTCTTC,CASSLGGGARNNEQFF
TRBV5-1,TRBJ2-3,NA,NA,TGCGCCAGCAGCGATACCGGGACATTAAGCACAGATACGCAGTATTTT,CASSDTGTLSTDTQYF
TRBV7-2,TRBJ1-2,once,NA,TGTGCCAGCAGCTCCAATGGAGGCTATGGCTACACCTTC,CASSSNGGYGYTF
TRBV3-1/TRBV3-2,TRBJ2-5,NA,TRBD2,TGTGCCAGCAGCCAAGGGATGCGGGGGGCGGAGGAGACCCAGTACTTC,CASSQGMRGAEETQYF
TRBV7-9,TRBJ2-1,NA,TRBD1,TGTGCCAGCAGCCCCAGGACAGGGGGAGAGCAGTTCTTC,CASSPRTGGEQFF
TRBV19,TRBJ2-5,NA,NA,TGTGCCAGTAGTTCCGAGGAGACCCAGTACTTC,CASSSEETQYF
TRBV4-1,TRBJ2-7,NA,TRBD1,TGCGCCAGCAGCCAAGCGGGACAGGGCTACGAGCAGTACTTC,CASSQAGQGYEQYF
TRBV6-2/TRBV6-3,TRBJ2-7,NA,NA,TGTGCCAGCAGTTTCTCCGGGACACCGGGCTCCTACGAGCAGTACTTC,CASSFSGTPGSYEQYF
TRBV19,TRBJ1-1,NA,NA,TGTGCCAGTACCCAACCTCGGGGAGGCTCGAGGACTGAAGCTTTCTTT,CASTQPRGGSRTEAFF
TRBV7-8,TRBJ1-1,once,TRBD1,TGTGCCAGCAGTCTAGAGGGGGCGCGCGTCACTGAAGCTTTCTTT,CASSLEGARVTEAFF
TRBV10-3,TRBJ2-1,NA,TRBD1,TGTGCCATCAATTTGGGACAGAACTACAATGAGCAGTTCTTC,CAINLGQNYNEQFF
TRBV20-1,TRBJ2-7,NA,NA,TGCAGTGCGGAGGGGTCCTACGAGCAGTACTTC,CSAEGSYEQYF
TRBV3-1/TRBV3-2,TRBJ2-1,NA,TRBD1,TGTGCCAGCAGCCGGGACAGTTACAATGAGCAGTTCTTC,CASSRDSYNEQFF
TRBV7-2,TRBJ2-3,NA,NA,TGTGCCAGCAGCTTAGGGGGGGGGCCAGATACGCAGTATTTT,CASSLGGGPDTQYF
TRBV19,TRBJ2-2,NA,TRBD2,TGTGCCAGCCTAGCGGGGGGGTACACCGGGGAGCTGTTTTTT,CASLAGGYTGELFF
TRBV3-1/TRBV3-2,TRBJ2-1,NA,NA,TGTGCCAGCAGCCAATGGGGAGGGGGTATCAATGAGCAGTTCTTC,CASSQWGGGINEQFF
TRBV4-3,TRBJ1-2,NA,NA,TGCGCCAGCAGCCAAGATTGGACAACTTATGGCTACACCTTC,CASSQDWTTYGYTF
TRBV7-7,TRBJ2-5,NA,TRBD2,TGTGCTAGCAGCCCACGGCTTCTAGCGGGGCAAGAGACCCAGTACTTC,CASSPRLLAGQETQYF
TRBV13,TRBJ2-2,NA,TRBD1,TGTGCCAGCATCATTACAGGGGGCGTAAGGACCGGGGAGCTGTTTTTT,CASIITGGVRTGELFF
TRBV5-1,TRBJ2-2,NA,TRBD2,TGCGCCAGCCGCCTATTGCGGGGGGGGACCCTGAACACCGGGGAGCTGTTTTTT,CASRLLRGGTLNTGELFF
TRBV5-1,TRBJ1-5,NA,NA,TGCGCCAGCAGCTTAAACGGGGTCAATCAGCCCCAGCATTTT,CASSLNGVNQPQHF
TRBV24-1,TRBJ1-5,NA,NA,TGTGCCACCAGTGCGGGAATGGGTCAGCCCCAGCATTTT,CATSAGMGQPQHF
TRBV18,TRBJ2-2,NA,NA,TGTGCCAGCTCACCACTGTCAGATTATACCGGGGAGCTGTTTTTT,CASSPLSDYTGELFF
TRBV6-1,TRBJ1-6,NA,NA,TGTGCCAGCAGTGACCTCGGGAGTTCACCCCTCCACTTT,CASSDLGSSPLHF
TRBV5-4,TRBJ2-7,once,TRBD1,TGTGCCAGCAGCCTTACATACCCCGGGACAGGGGAAGAGCAGTACTTC,CASSLTYPGTGEEQYF
TRBV30,TRBJ1-1,NA,NA,TGTGCCTGGCTAGACACTGAAGCTTTCTTT,CAWLDTEAFF
TRBV13,TRBJ1-1,NA,NA,TGTGCCAGCAGGATACTTGACATGAACACTGAAGCTTTCTTT,CASRILDMNTEAFF
TRBV27,TRBJ1-6,NA,NA,TGTGCCAGCAGTTTACGGGGGGGCTCGGTAAGGGCCTGGCATTCACCCCTCCACTTT,CASSLRGGSVRAWHSPLHF
TRBV6-5,TRBJ1-5,NA,NA,TGTGCCAGCAGAACGACAGGCAGCAATCAGCCCCAGCATTTT,CASRTTGSNQPQHF
TRBV6-1,TRBJ2-5,NA,TRBD1,TGTGCCAGCAGTGAAGAGGAGAGGACAGGGGGCTCAAAGACCCAGTACTTC,CASSEEERTGGSKTQYF
TRBV7-8,TRBJ2-5,NA,NA,TGTGCCAGCAGCTTAAACGAGCAACTCCAAGAGACCCAGTACTTC,CASSLNEQLQETQYF
TRBV21-1,TRBJ2-5,NA,NA,TGTGCCAGCAGCAAAAGGTTGCGGGGGATCCAAGAGACCCAGTACTTC,CASSKRLRGIQETQYF
TRBV25-1,TRBJ2-7,NA,TRBD1,TGTGCCAGCAGCCACACCGGGACAGGCCCCTACGAGCAGTACTTC,CASSHTGTGPYEQYF